This entry is about one T cell receptor (beta chain). Here immunoSEQ multiplex PCR was the method, and the copy in TCRdb shows in-frame clones only, minus some. Among some 340,000 clones listed, roughly 84% were seen once. The data are from a study of Ad26.COV2.S vaccination and SARS-CoV-2 variants. V shed 5 bases and J 3 bases; nucleotides not matched to a gene: 9. This CDR3 has 16 residues. The V gene's germline CDR1 is KGHSH and CDR2 LQKENI. Described treatment: some 19 received Ad26.COV2.S at low or high dose, single or two shots; several received placebo; per-sample allocation not given. Sampling was performed 63 days after the first vaccine or placebo injection.

The V gene is TRBV18, the J gene TRBJ2-1; TRBD1 aligns across 8 bases. The sequence came from a person aged 18-60 years who received the Ad26.COV2.S COVID-19 vaccine or a placebo. Sample: peripheral blood, taken in a trial of Ad26.COV2.S vaccine versus placebo. The CDR3 spells CASSGQRQGNYNEQFF. CDR3 coding DNA: TGTGCCAGCTCAGGACAGAGACAGGGGAACTACAATGAGCAGTTCTTC.